This T cell receptor beta chain was found in a study of shared clonotypes between healthy human individuals. This CDR3 spans 14 amino acids. V lost 7 bases and J lost 9; bases outside the gene matches: 12. Germline values: CDR1 SGDLS, CDR2 YYNGEE. Sequencing was performed with immunoSEQ multiplex PCR; in TCRdb, only in-frame clones are kept and a portion is missing. The table lists approximately 2,300,000 clones, around 93% of them singletons, with around 0.35% in the top ten. V usage is TRBV9 and J usage is TRBJ2-1; 8 positions match TRBD2. This receptor was obtained from a man younger than 35 in good health. Some clones in this sample may be carry-over from other donors' samples. The source material was naive CD4+ T cells from PBMCs. Subset reported: CD45RA+ positively selected. CDR3 region: CASSTGGPIGEQFF. The CDR3 nucleotides read TGTGCCAGCTCGACGGGAGGGCCCATCGGTGAGCAGTTCTTC.